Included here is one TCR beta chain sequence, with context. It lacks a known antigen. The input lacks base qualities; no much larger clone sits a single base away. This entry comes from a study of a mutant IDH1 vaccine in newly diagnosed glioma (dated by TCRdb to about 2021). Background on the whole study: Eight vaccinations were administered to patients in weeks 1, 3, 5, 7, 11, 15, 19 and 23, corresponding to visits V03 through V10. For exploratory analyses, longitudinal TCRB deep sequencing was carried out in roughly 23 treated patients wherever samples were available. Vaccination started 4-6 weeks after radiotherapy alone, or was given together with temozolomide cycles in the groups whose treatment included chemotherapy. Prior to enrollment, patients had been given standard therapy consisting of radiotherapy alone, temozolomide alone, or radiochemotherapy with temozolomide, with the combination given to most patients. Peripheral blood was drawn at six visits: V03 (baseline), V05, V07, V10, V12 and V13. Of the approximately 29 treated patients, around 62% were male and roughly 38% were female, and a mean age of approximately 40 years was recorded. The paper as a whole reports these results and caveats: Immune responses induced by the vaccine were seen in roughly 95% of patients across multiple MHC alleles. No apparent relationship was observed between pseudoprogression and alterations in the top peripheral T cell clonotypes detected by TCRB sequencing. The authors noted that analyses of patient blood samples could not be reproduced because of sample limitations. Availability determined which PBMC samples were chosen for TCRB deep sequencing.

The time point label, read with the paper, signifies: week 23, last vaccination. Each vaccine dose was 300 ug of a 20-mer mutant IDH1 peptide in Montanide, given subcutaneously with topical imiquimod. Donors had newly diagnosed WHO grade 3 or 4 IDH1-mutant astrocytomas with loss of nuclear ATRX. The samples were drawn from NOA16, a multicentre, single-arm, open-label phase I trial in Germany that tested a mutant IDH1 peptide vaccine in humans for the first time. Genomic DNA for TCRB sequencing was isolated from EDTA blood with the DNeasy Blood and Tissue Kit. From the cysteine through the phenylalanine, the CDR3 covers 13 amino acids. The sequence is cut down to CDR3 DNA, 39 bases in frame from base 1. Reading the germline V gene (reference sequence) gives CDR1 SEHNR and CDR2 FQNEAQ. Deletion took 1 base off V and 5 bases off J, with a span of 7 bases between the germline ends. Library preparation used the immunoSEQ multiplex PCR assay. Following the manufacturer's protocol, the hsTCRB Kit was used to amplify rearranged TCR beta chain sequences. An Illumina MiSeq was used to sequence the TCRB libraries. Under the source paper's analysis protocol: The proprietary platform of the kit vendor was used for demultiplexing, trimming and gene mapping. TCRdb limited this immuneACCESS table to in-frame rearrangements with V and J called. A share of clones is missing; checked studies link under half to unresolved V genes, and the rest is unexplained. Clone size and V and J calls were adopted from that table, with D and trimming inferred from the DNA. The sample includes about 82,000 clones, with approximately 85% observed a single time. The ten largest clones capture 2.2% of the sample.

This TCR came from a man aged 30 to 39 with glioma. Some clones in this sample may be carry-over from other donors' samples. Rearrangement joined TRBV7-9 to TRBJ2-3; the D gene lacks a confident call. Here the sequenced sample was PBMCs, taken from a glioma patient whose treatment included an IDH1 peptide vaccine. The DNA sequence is TGTGCCAGCAGCTTAGTAGTCGGAGATACGCAGTATTTT. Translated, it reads CASSLVVGDTQYF.